The subject of this entry is one T cell receptor beta chain. What it binds is unknown. This CDR3 spans 18 amino acids. With V trimmed by 3 bases and J by 1 base, 15 bases remained unmatched. CDR1 LGHDT and CDR2 YNNKEL come from the germline V gene (reference sequence). This sample is drawn from a study of T-cell memory formation after mild COVID-19. General study findings and limits: There was a balanced CD4/CD8 profile in clones contracting day 15 to 85, and later expanders leaned CD4+. Pre-infection memory harbored some responding clones, suggesting cross-reactive memory joined. Shrinking CD4+ clones were chiefly CM and EM; CD8+ ones were chiefly EMRA.

5'RACE, which relied on constant-segment primers, yielded TCR alpha and TCR beta cDNA libraries carrying sample barcodes and UMIs. From the 5' RACE reads, TCRdb called clonotypes with MiXCR, one entry per CDR3 protein. This sample has 150,000 or so distinct CDR3 sequences, with around 27% found just once. The TCR sequence derives from an adult woman who had mild COVID-19 (a few samples of this study predate the infection). Cell type and time point are not known. The chain couples TRBV3-1 to TRBJ2-7; 7 nucleotides match TRBD1. Sequenced: PBMCs or a T cell subset sorted from them (not recorded which). This CDR3 reads CASSHTPMVQGISYEQYF. The CDR3 DNA reads TGTGCCAGCAGCCATACCCCTATGGTACAGGGGATTTCCTACGAGCAGTACTTC.